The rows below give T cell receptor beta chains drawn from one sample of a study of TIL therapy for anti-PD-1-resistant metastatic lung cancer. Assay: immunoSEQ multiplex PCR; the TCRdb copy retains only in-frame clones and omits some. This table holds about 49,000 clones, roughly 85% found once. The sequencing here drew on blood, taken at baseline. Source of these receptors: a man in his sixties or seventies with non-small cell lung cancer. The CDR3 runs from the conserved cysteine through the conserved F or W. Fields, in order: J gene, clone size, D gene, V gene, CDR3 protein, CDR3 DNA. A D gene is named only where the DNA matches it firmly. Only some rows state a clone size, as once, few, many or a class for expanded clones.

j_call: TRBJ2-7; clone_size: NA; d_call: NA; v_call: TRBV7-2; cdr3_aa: CASSPEGGPYEQYF; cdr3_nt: TGTGCCAGCAGCCCCGAAGGCGGGCCCTACGAGCAGTACTTC
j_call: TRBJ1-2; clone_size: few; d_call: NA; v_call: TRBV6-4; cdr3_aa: CASSRQGGNGYTF; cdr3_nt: TGTGCCAGCAGTAGGCAGGGCGGGAATGGCTACACCTTC
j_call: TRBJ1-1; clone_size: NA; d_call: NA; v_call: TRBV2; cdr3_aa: CASGKERNTEAFF; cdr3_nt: TGTGCCAGTGGAAAGGAACGAAACACTGAAGCTTTCTTT
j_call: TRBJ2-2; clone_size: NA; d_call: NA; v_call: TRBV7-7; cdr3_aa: CASSSSGGNTGELFF; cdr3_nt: TGTGCTAGCAGCTCGAGTGGGGGTAACACCGGGGAGCTGTTTTTT
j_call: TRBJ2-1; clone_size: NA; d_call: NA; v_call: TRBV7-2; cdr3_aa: CASSMTSYNEQFF; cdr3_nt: TGTGCCAGCAGCATGACTAGCTACAATGAGCAGTTCTTC
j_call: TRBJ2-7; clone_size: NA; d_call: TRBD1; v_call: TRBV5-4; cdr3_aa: CASRVRGNYEQYF; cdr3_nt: TGTGCCAGCAGAGTCAGGGGGAACTACGAGCAGTACTTC
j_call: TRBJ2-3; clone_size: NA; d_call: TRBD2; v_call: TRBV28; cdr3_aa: CASARLAGGGTQYF; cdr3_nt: TGTGCCAGCGCCCGACTAGCGGGGGGGGGTACGCAGTATTTT
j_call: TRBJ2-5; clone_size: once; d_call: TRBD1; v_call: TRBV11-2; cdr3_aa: CASSLGQGNKETQYF; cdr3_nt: TGTGCCAGCAGCTTAGGACAGGGGAATAAAGAGACCCAGTACTTC
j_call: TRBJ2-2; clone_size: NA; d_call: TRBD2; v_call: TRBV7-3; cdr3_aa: CASSFGLAGGNGELFF; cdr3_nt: TGTGCCAGCAGCTTCGGACTAGCGGGAGGTAACGGGGAGCTGTTTTTT
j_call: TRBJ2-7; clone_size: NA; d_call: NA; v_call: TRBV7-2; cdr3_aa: CASSPRVYEQYF; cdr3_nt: TGTGCCAGCAGCCCACGGGTCTACGAGCAGTACTTC
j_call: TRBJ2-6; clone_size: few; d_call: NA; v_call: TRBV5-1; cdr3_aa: CASSLAPSGANVLTF; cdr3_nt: TGCGCCAGCAGCTTGGCGCCCTCAGGGGCCAACGTCCTGACTTTC
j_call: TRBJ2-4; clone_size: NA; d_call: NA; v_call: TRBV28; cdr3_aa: CASSRLQGIQYF; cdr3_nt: TGTGCCAGCAGCCGACTTCAGGGTATTCAGTACTTC
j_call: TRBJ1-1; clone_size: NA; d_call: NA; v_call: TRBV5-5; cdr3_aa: CASSSQGNTEAFF; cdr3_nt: TGTGCCAGCAGCTCACAGGGGAACACTGAAGCTTTCTTT
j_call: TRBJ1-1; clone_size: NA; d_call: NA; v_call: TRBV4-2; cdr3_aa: CASSQDGQGETEAFF; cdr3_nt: TGTGCCAGCAGCCAAGATGGGCAGGGTGAGACTGAAGCTTTCTTT
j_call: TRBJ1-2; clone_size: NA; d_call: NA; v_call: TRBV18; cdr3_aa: CATGTGTSERGYTF; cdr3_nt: TGTGCCACCGGAACGGGGACGTCGGAAAGGGGCTACACCTTC
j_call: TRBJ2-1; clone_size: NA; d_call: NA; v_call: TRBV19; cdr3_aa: CASGGINEQFF; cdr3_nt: TGTGCCAGTGGCGGGATCAATGAGCAGTTCTTC
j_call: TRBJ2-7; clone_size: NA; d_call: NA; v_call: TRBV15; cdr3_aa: CATSRQGGYEQYF; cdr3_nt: TGTGCCACCAGCAGACAGGGGGGATACGAGCAGTACTTC
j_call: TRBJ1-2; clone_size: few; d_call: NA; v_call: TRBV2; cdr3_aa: CASTQSGGYTF; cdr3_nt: TGTGCCAGCACCCAAAGTGGCGGCTACACCTTC
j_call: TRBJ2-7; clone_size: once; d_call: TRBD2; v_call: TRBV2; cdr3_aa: CASSPGTTYEQYF; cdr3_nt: TGTGCCAGCAGTCCCGGGACTACCTACGAGCAGTACTTC
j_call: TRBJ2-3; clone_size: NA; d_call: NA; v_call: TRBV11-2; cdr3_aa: CASSLETDTQYF; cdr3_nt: TGTGCCAGCAGCTTAGAAACAGATACGCAGTATTTT
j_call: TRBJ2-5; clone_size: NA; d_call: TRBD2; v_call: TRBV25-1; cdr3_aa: CASSRLAGPQETQYF; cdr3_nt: TGTGCCAGCAGTAGACTAGCGGGCCCCCAAGAGACCCAGTACTTC
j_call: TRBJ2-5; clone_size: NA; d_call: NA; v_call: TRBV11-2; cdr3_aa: CASSLVGWETQYF; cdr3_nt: TGTGCCAGCAGCTTAGTAGGGTGGGAGACCCAGTACTTC
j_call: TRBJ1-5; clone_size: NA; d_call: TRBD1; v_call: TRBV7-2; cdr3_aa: CASSLAQGNQPQHF; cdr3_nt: TGTGCCAGCAGCTTAGCACAGGGGAATCAGCCCCAGCATTTT
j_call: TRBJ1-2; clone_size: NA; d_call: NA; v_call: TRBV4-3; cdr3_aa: CASSQDGRIGYTF; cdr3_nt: TGCGCCAGCAGCCAAGATGGGCGGATTGGCTACACCTTC
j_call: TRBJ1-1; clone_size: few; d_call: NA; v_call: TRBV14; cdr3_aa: CASSQRSFEAFF; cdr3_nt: TGTGCCAGCAGCCAAAGGAGCTTTGAAGCTTTCTTT
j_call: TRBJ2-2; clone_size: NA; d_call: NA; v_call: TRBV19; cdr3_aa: CASSPRGDGELFF; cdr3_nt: TGTGCCAGTAGCCCTCGGGGCGACGGGGAGCTGTTTTTT
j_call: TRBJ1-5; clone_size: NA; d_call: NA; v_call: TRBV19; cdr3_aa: CASSNWGTQPQHF; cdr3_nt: TGTGCCAGTAGTAATTGGGGAACTCAGCCCCAGCATTTT
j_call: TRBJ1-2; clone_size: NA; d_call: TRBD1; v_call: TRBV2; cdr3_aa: CASYHRGRNGYTF; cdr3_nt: TGTGCCAGTTATCACAGGGGGCGGAATGGCTACACCTTC
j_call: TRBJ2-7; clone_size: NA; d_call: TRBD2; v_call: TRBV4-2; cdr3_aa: CASRRDIAGGPRLYEQYF; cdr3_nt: TGTGCCAGCAGACGGGATATTGCGGGAGGGCCGAGGCTCTACGAGCAGTACTTC
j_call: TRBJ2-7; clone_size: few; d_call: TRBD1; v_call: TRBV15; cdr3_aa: CATSSHRDRVYEQYF; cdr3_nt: TGTGCCACCAGCAGTCACCGGGACAGGGTTTACGAGCAGTACTTC
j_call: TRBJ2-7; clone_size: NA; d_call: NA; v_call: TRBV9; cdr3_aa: CASSVSGQSSYEQYF; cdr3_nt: TGTGCCAGCAGCGTTAGCGGTCAGAGCTCCTACGAGCAGTACTTC
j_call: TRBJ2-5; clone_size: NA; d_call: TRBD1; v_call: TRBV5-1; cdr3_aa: CASSHLPTGEETQYF; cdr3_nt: TGCGCCAGCAGCCACCTGCCGACAGGGGAAGAGACCCAGTACTTC
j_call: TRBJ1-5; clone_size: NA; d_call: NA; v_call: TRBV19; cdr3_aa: CATFDGQSFNQPQHF; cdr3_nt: TGTGCCACCTTCGATGGGCAGAGTTTCAATCAGCCCCAGCATTTT
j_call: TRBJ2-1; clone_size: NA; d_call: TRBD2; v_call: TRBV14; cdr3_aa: CASSQRLGLAGGHNEQFF; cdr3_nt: TGTGCCAGCAGCCAACGCTTAGGACTAGCGGGAGGCCACAATGAGCAGTTCTTC